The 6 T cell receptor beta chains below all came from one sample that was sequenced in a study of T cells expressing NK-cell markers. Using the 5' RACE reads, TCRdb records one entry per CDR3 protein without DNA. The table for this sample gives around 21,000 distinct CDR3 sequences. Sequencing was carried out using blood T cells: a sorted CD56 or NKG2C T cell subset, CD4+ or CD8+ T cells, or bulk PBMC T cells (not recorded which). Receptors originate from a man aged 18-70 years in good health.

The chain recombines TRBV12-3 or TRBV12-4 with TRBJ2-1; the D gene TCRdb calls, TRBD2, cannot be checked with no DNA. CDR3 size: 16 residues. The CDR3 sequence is CASRGLAGASYNEQFF.

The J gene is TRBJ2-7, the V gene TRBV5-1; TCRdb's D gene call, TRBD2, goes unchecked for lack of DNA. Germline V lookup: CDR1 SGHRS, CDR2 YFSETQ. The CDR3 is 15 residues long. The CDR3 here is CASSLAQLAGTEQYF. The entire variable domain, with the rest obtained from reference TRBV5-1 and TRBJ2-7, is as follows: KAGVTQTPRYLIKTRGQQVTLSCSPISGHRSVSWYQQTPGQGLQFLFEYFSETQRNKGNFPGRFSGRQFSNSRSEMNVSTLELGDSALYLCASSLAQLAGTEQYFGPGTRLTVT.

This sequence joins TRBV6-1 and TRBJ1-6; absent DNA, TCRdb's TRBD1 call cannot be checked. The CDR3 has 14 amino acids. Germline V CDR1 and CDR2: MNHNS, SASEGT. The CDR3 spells CASRGTGARTPLHF.

CDR3 sequence reads: CASSQEAGGPYEQYF. The chain recombines TRBV4-2 with TRBJ2-7; the TCRdb call, TRBD2, lacks DNA for checking. The CDR3 sequence is 15 residues long. CDR1 is LGHNA and CDR2 is YNFKEQ in the germline V gene.

The CDR3 region is CASSQEGRTSTYNEQFF. J is TRBJ2-1 and V is TRBV4-3; TCRdb selects TRBD2, and the lack of DNA leaves this call unchecked. CDR1 and CDR2 (germline): LGHNA, YSLEER. This CDR3 has 17 residues.

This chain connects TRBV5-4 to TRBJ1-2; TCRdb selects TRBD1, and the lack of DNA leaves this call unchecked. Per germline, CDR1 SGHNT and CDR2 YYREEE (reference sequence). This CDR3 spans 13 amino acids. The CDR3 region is CASSLGGTDGYTF.